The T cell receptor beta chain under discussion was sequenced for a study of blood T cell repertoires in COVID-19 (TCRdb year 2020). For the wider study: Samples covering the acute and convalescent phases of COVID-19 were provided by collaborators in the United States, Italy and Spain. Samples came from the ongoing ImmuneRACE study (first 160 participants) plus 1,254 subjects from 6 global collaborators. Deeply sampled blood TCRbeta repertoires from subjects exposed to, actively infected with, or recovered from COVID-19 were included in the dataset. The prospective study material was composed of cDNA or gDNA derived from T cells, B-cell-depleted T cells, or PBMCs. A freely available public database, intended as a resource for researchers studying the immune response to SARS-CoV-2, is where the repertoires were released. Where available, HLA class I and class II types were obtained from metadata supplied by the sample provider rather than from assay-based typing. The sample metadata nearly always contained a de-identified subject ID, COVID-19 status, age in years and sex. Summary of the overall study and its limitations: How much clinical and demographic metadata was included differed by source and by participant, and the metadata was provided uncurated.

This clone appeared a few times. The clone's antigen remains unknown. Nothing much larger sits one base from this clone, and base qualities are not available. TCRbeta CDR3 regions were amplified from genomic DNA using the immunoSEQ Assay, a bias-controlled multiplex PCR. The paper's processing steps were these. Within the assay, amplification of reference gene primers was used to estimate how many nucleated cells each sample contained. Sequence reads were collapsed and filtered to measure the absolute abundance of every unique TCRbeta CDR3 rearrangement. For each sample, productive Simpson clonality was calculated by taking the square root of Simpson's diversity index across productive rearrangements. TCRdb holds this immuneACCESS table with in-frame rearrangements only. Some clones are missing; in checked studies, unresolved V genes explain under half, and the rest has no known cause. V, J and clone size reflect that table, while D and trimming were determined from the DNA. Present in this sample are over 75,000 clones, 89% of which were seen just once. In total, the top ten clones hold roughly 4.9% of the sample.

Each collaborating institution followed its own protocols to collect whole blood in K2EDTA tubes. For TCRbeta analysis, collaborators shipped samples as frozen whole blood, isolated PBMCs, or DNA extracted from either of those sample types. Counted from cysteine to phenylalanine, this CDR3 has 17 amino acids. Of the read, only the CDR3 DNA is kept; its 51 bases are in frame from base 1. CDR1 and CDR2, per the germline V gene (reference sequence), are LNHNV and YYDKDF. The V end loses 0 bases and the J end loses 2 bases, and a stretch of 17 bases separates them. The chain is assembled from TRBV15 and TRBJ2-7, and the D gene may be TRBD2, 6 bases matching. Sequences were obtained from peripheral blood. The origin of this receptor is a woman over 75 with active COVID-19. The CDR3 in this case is CATSRDKGSGSTYEQYF. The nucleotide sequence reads TGTGCCACCAGCAGAGATAAAGGCAGCGGGTCTACCTACGAGCAGTACTTC.